Reported below is one T cell receptor (beta chain). The data originate from a study of blood T cell repertoires in COVID-19. Study in general: The study drew acute and convalescent COVID-19 samples from the United States, Italy and Spain. The cDNA or gDNA used as material had been derived from T cells, B-cell-depleted T cells, or PBMCs.

With 5 bases removed from V and 6 bases from J, the gap between germline ends came to 11 bases. Per germline, CDR1 LGHNA and CDR2 YNFKEQ. The CDR3 has 13 amino acids. Original data processing: Reference gene primer amplification yielded estimated nucleated cell counts. Sequencing was performed with immunoSEQ multiplex PCR; in TCRdb, only in-frame clones are kept and a portion is missing. V, J and clone size are taken as reported in that table, and D and trimming were inferred from the DNA itself. This table holds some 100,000 clones, around 87% found once. This chain links TRBV4-2 with TRBJ2-1, with D perhaps matching TRBD1 (5 bases). Sequenced input: peripheral blood. The receptor was derived from a human donor in a cohort sampled during active COVID-19. CDR3 amino acids: CASSTRQSNEQFF. Here the CDR3 DNA reads TGTGCCAGCAGCACGCGACAGTCCAATGAGCAGTTCTTC.